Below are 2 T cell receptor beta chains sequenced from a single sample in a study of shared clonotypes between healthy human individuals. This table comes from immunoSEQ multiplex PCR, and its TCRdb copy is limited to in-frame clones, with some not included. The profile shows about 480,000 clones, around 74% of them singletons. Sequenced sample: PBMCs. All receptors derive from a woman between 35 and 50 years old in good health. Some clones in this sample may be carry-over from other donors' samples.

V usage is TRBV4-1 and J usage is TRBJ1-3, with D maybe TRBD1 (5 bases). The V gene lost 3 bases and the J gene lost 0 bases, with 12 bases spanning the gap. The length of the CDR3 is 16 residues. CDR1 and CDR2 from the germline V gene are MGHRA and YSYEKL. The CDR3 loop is CASSHNPGNSGNTIYF. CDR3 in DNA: TGCGCCAGCAGCCACAACCCAGGGAACTCTGGAAACACCATATATTTT.

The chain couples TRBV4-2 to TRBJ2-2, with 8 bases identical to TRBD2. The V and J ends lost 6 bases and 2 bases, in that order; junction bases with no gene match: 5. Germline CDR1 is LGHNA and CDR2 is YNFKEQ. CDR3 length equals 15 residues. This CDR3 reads CASRLAELNTGELFF. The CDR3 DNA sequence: TGTGCCAGCAGACTAGCGGAACTTAACACCGGGGAGCTGTTTTTT.